Below are 30 T cell receptor beta chains sequenced from a single sample in a study of cytomegalovirus exposure and HLA in healthy donors. Vbeta (60) and Jbeta (13) primers were used in the PCR. TCRdb's table, derived via immunoSEQ multiplex PCR, lists solely in-frame clones and lacks some. Of roughly 120,000 clones in the sample, around 75% were seen once. Input material: PBMCs. Receptors originate from a woman between 18 and 29 years old in good health and CMV-seronegative.

A word on this clone: One junction end disagrees with the germline gene, perhaps due to a read error. The chain has TRBV28 and TRBJ1-1; 7 bases align to TRBD1. This CDR3 has 15 residues. The germline V gene encodes CDR1 MDHEN and CDR2 SYDVKM. The DNA of the CDR3 is TGTGCCAGCAGTTTAGTCGACAGGGTGAACGCTGAAGCTTTCTTT. Protein product: CASSLVDRVNAEAFF.

The chain links TRBV30 to TRBJ1-4; 7 nucleotides agree with TRBD1. Unmatched junction bases numbered 3, after V lost 2 bases and J lost 3 bases. This CDR3 is built from 14 residues. The germline V gene encodes CDR1 GTSNPN and CDR2 SVGIG (reference sequence). CDR3 in DNA: TGTGCCTGGAGTAGCAGGGGGGCTAATGAAAAACTGTTTTTT. This codes for CAWSSRGANEKLFF.

The chain is built from TRBV28 and TRBJ2-5; 12 bases are a match to TRBD1. CDR3 length: 16 residues. V was clipped by 8 bases and J by 5 bases; unmatched bases: 12. CDR1 and CDR2 (germline): MDHEN, SYDVKM. The CDR3 sequence: CASRDPGTGGGETQYF. Written as DNA, the CDR3 is TGTGCCAGCCGAGATCCCGGGACAGGGGGCGGGGAGACCCAGTACTTC.

Here the CDR3 DNA reads TGTGCCAGCAGCTTGACAGGATCTGGCTACACCTTC. Translating it yields CASSLTGSGYTF. The rearrangement uses TRBV5-6 and TRBJ1-2; D may be TRBD1 (5 bases). The CDR3 consists of 12 residues. V was cut by 1 base and J by 7 bases, with 8 bases left in between. Germline CDR1 SGHDT, CDR2 YYEEEE.

J is TRBJ2-3 and V is TRBV20-1; D gene ambiguous. V was pared by 6 bases and J by 3 bases, with 7 bases between. Germline V gene data show CDR1 as DFQATT and CDR2 as SNEGSKA (reference sequence). The CDR3 is 11 amino acids. The CDR3 loop reads CSALRTDTQYF. In DNA form, the CDR3 reads TGCAGTGCCCTGAGAACAGATACGCAGTATTTT.

This sequence joins TRBV29-1 and TRBJ2-7; weak D call: TRBD1 (6 bases). This CDR3 region has 13 residues. CDR1 and CDR2 from the germline V gene are SQVTM and ANQGSEA. The V gene lost 5 bases and the J gene lost 3 bases, with 14 bases spanning the gap. As DNA, the CDR3 is TGCAGCGTTTACCAGGGGCTAAGCTACGAGCAGTACTTC. Translation: CSVYQGLSYEQYF.

The chain recombines TRBV2 with TRBJ2-1, with D unresolved. Trimming shortened V by 4 bases and J by 8 bases, and 12 bases separated the two germline ends. The CDR3 sequence is 13 residues long. The V gene's germline CDR1 is SNHLY and CDR2 FYNNEI. The CDR3 reads CASSGGPRDEQFF. In DNA form, the CDR3 reads TGTGCCAGCAGTGGAGGCCCGCGAGATGAGCAGTTCTTC.

This chain uses TRBV19 with TRBJ2-1; 7 bases align to TRBD2. This CDR3 is 16 amino acids long. Germline CDR1 and CDR2: LNHDA and SQIVND (reference sequence). Trimming at V came to 1 base and at J to 1 base, leaving 4 bases not matched to a gene. CDR3 in DNA: TGTGCCAGTAGTATAGGTCTAGCGGTATCCTACAATGAGCAGTTCTTC. Protein: CASSIGLAVSYNEQFF.

This clone was observed a few times. The V and J genes are TRBV5-4 and TRBJ2-2, with TRBD1 matching 7 bases. The length of the CDR3 is 16 residues. Germline V gene lookup returns CDR1 SGHNT and CDR2 YYREEE (reference sequence). J was trimmed by 1 base and V by 4 bases; bases with no gene match: 7. CDR3 nucleotides: TGTGCCAGCAGCACGAACCGGGACAGGAACACCGGGGAGCTGTTTTTT. This gives the protein CASSTNRDRNTGELFF.

With regard to this clone: Since the CDR3 does not end with the conserved phenylalanine or tryptophan, this likely comes from a read error. This sequence joins TRBV5-1 and TRBJ1-4; 7 bases agree with TRBD1. The germline V gene encodes CDR1 SGHRS and CDR2 YFSETQ. V was clipped by 0 bases and J by 5 bases; unmatched bases: 4. The CDR3 has 15 residues. This CDR3 reads CASSLGQGLNEKLFV. CDR3 DNA sequence: TGCGCCAGCAGCTTGGGACAGGGCCTGAATGAAAAACTGTTTGTT.

V gene TRBV6-5 combines with J gene TRBJ2-7; D is undetermined. This CDR3 is 13 amino acids long. V was pared by 6 bases and J by 6 bases, with 15 bases between. Per germline, CDR1 MNHEY and CDR2 SVGAGI. For the CDR3, the DNA is TGTGCCAGCAGCACCCCCGGTGCTAGCGAGCAGTACTTC. Amino acids: CASSTPGASEQYF.

The chain uses TRBV28 and TRBJ1-6; TRBD1 might be the D (6 bases). Looked up from germline, CDR1 is MDHEN and CDR2 is SYDVKM. The V end was cut by 2 bases, the J end by 4 bases, with 24 bases between. The CDR3 has 20 amino acids. As DNA, the CDR3 is TGTGCCAGCAGTTTAGAACCCCTAGGGGGGGCCCTACAATATAATTCACCCCTCCACTTT. This translates into CASSLEPLGGALQYNSPLHF. The variable domain in full, completed from reference TRBV28 and TRBJ1-6, reads DVKVTQSSRYLVKRTGEKVFLECVQDMDHENMFWYRQDPGLGLRLIYFSYDVKMKEKGDIPEGYSVSREKKERFSLILESASTNQTSMYLCASSLEPLGGALQYNSPLHFGNGTRLTVT.

V gene TRBV30 combines with J gene TRBJ1-6, with a weak D call TRBD1 (6 bases). Germline V lookup: CDR1 GTSNPN, CDR2 SVGIG (reference sequence). V was pared by 0 bases and J by 4 bases, with 7 bases between. This CDR3 region has 14 residues. The CDR3 DNA reads TGTGCCTGGAGTGTAGGACAGTATAATTCACCCCTCCACTTT. Translating it yields CAWSVGQYNSPLHF.

With regard to this clone: Other DNA sequences in the same sample also yield this CDR3. This rearrangement joins TRBV15 to TRBJ2-7, with 9 bases lining up with TRBD2. Germline V gives CDR1 LNHNV, CDR2 YYDKDF (reference sequence). The V segment lost 0 bases and the J segment 0 bases; nucleotides outside the gene matches: 0. The CDR3 sequence is 15 residues long. CDR3 protein: CATSRERGGSYEQYF. In DNA, the CDR3 is TGTGCCACCAGCAGAGAGCGGGGGGGCTCCTACGAGCAGTACTTC.

This chain connects TRBV7-9 to TRBJ2-5; D may be TRBD1 (6 bases). V lost 5 bases and J lost 1, with 23 bases in between. CDR1 is SEHNR and CDR2 is FQNEAQ in the germline V gene (reference sequence). The CDR3 has 18 residues. The CDR3: CASSTLTGSGSLQETQYF. Here the CDR3 DNA reads TGTGCCAGCAGCACCTTGACAGGATCGGGGTCGCTCCAAGAGACCCAGTACTTC.

The DNA of the CDR3 is TGTGCCAGTAGTAGCCACAGGGAATTGGACACTGAAGCTTTCTTT. Its translation: CASSSHRELDTEAFF. The chain joins TRBV19 to TRBJ1-1, with D tentatively TRBD1 (6 bases). Trimming took 4 bases from V and 3 from J, leaving 15 bases between them. This CDR3 has 15 residues. Germline CDR1 LNHDA, CDR2 SQIVND (reference sequence).

This chain connects TRBV2 to TRBJ1-5; maybe TRBD1 (6 bases). V shed 6 bases and J shed 4 bases, with 16 bases lying between them. The CDR3 length is 15 residues. CDR1 is SNHLY, CDR2 FYNNEI, per germline. CDR3 in amino acids: CASRETGMENQPQHF. The CDR3 DNA sequence: TGTGCCAGCAGGGAAACAGGGATGGAGAATCAGCCCCAGCATTTT.

The gene calls are TRBV28 and TRBJ2-1, with TRBD1 matching 8 bases. V lost 5 bases to trimming and J lost 6 bases; unmatched junction nucleotides: 12. CDR1 and CDR2 from the germline V gene are MDHEN and SYDVKM. There are 16 residues in the CDR3. The CDR3 coding sequence is TGTGCCAGCAGTACCCCTCGAGGACAGGGTGGCAATGAGCAGTTCTTC. Protein sequence: CASSTPRGQGGNEQFF.

The J gene is TRBJ2-7, the V gene TRBV4-2; D is perhaps TRBD2 (5 bases). The CDR3 runs 13 residues. V was trimmed by 4 bases and J by 4 bases, leaving 11 bases between them. The germline CDR1 and CDR2 sequences are LGHNA and YNFKEQ. For the CDR3, the DNA is TGTGCCAGCAGCCTCCCCGGGGTTTACGAGCAGTACTTC. It encodes CASSLPGVYEQYF.

The chain has TRBV14 and TRBJ2-1, with D maybe TRBD1 (5 bases). This CDR3 has 12 amino acids. V lost 7 bases and J lost 6, with 10 bases in between. In germline, CDR1 is SGHDN, CDR2 FVKESK. The CDR3 sequence is CASTLQGNEQFF. The CDR3 DNA sequence: TGTGCCAGCACACTTCAGGGCAATGAGCAGTTCTTC.

The rearrangement links TRBV7-2 to TRBJ2-3; no clear D. V lost 1 base, J lost 0 bases, and 5 bases lay in between. The CDR3 is 14 amino acids. Germline V gene sequence: CDR1 SGHTA, CDR2 FQGNSA. CDR3 sequence: CASSLGQSTDTQYF. DNA for the CDR3: TGTGCCAGCAGCTTAGGCCAGAGCACAGATACGCAGTATTTT.

This clone has more than one count but fewer than ten. V usage is TRBV28 and J usage is TRBJ1-3, with 9 bases fitting TRBD1. The germline CDR1 and CDR2 sequences are MDHEN and SYDVKM. There are 14 residues in the CDR3. Unmatched junction bases numbered 6, after V lost 5 bases and J lost 7 bases. The CDR3 sequence is CASSPGQGRNTIYF. The DNA for the CDR3 is TGTGCCAGCAGTCCAGGACAGGGGAGGAACACCATATATTTT.

The gene calls are TRBV5-1 and TRBJ2-2; 8 nucleotides align to TRBD1. The CDR3 spans 16 residues. V gave up 3 bases and J gave up 1 base; unmatched junction bases: 5. Germline CDR1 SGHRS, CDR2 YFSETQ. CDR3 in DNA: TGCGCCAGCAGCTCAGTAGGACAGGGGAACACCGGGGAGCTGTTTTTT. It yields the protein CASSSVGQGNTGELFF.

The chain joins TRBV5-1 to TRBJ1-1; the match to TRBD1 covers 7 bases. Germline loops: CDR1 SGHRS, CDR2 YFSETQ. The ends lost 4 bases at V and 1 base at J; junction bases unmatched: 7. The CDR3 extends over 15 amino acids. DNA of the CDR3: TGCGCCAGCAGCGATGCCGACAGGGCGAACACTGAAGCTTTCTTT. It is translated as CASSDADRANTEAFF.

The chain employs TRBV2 and TRBJ2-2; a weak D match, TRBD2 (6 bases). Looked up from germline, CDR1 is SNHLY and CDR2 is FYNNEI. The CDR3 length is 14 residues. V dropped 6 bases and J dropped 7 bases, with 15 bases sitting between them. CDR3 sequence reads: CASRGLRGDGELFF. The CDR3 nucleotides are TGTGCCAGCAGAGGCCTGCGGGGTGACGGGGAGCTGTTTTTT.

This clone was seen repeatedly, ten times or more. V usage is TRBV7-2 and J usage is TRBJ2-3, with 7 bases matching TRBD1. The CDR3 totals 16 residues. Trimming removed 5 bases from V and 1 base from J; junction bases left unmatched: 9. Looked up from germline, CDR1 is SGHTA and CDR2 is FQGNSA. CDR3 nucleotides: TGTGCCAGCAGCCAAAAGGACAGGTTGGGCACAGATACGCAGTATTTT. It codes for CASSQKDRLGTDTQYF.

This clone was seen more than once but under ten times. The CDR3 spells CASSPGGVNTEAFF. CDR3 coding DNA: TGTGCCAGCTCCCCAGGGGGCGTAAACACTGAAGCTTTCTTT. The chain joins TRBV18 to TRBJ1-1; TRBD1 matches 8 bases. Trimming cost V 6 bases and J 2 bases; bases outside gene matches: 5. There are 14 residues in the CDR3. CDR1 and CDR2 from the germline V gene are KGHSH and LQKENI.

The chain has TRBV4-1 and TRBJ1-5, with TRBD1 identical over 9 bases. V was clipped by 3 bases and J by 2 bases; unmatched bases: 5. Germline loops: CDR1 MGHRA, CDR2 YSYEKL. The CDR3 spans 16 residues. CDR3 region: CASSHEGQGGNQPQHF. CDR3 bases: TGCGCCAGCAGCCATGAGGGACAGGGAGGCAATCAGCCCCAGCATTTT.

This clone was seen a handful of times. The genes are TRBV29-1 and TRBJ1-6; the D is unclear. The CDR3 has 15 amino acids. V gave up 0 bases and J gave up 4 bases, with 10 bases separating them. CDR1 and CDR2 (germline): SQVTM, ANQGSEA. The CDR3 nucleotides read TGCAGCGTTGAAGAAGTTACAGTTTATAATTCACCCCTCCACTTT. Its protein is CSVEEVTVYNSPLHF.

V is TRBV28 and J is TRBJ2-7; TRBD1 agrees at 8 bases. CDR1 is MDHEN and CDR2 is SYDVKM in the germline V gene. The junction had 6 bases not matched to a gene; V was cut back by 2 bases and J by 0 bases. The CDR3 is 16 amino acids. CDR3 residues: CASSLAPGQASYEQYF. CDR3 bases: TGTGCCAGCAGTTTAGCCCCGGGACAGGCCTCCTACGAGCAGTACTTC. Full variable domain (missing parts from reference TRBV28 and TRBJ2-7): DVKVTQSSRYLVKRTGEKVFLECVQDMDHENMFWYRQDPGLGLRLIYFSYDVKMKEKGDIPEGYSVSREKKERFSLILESASTNQTSMYLCASSLAPGQASYEQYFGPGTRLTVT.